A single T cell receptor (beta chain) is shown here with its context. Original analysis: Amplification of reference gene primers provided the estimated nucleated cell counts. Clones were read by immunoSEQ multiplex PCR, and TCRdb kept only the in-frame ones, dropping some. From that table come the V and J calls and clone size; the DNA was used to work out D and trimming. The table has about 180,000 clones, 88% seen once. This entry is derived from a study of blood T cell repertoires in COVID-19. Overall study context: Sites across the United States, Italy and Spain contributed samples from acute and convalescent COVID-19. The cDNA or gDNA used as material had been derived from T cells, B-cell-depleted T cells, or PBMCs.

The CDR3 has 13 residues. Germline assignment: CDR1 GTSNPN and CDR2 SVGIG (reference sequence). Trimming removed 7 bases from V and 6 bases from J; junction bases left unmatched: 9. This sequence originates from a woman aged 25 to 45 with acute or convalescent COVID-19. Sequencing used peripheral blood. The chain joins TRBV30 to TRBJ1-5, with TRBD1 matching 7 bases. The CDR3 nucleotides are TGTGCCTTACAGGGGCGGGCAGGTCAGCCCCAGCATTTT. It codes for CALQGRAGQPQHF.